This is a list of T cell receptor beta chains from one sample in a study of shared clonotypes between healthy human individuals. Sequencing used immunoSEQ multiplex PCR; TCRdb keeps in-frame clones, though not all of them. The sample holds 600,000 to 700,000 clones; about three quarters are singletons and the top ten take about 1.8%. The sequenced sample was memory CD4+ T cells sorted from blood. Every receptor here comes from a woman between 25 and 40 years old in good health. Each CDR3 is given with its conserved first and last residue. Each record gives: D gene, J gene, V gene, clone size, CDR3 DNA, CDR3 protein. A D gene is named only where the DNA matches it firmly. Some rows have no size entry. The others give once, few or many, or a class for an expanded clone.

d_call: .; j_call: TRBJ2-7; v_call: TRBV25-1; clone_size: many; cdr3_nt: TGTGCCAGCAGTGAAGATGAGGAGGGGACCTACGAGCAGTACTTC; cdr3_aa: CASSEDEEGTYEQYF
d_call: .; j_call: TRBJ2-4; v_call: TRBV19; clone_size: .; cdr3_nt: TGTGCCAGTAGTTGGAATGGTGACATTCAGTACTTC; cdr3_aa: CASSWNGDIQYF
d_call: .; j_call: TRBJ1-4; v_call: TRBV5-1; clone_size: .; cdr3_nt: TGCGCCAGCAGCTTCCCAGAAGCTAATGAAAAACTGTTTTTT; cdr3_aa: CASSFPEANEKLFF
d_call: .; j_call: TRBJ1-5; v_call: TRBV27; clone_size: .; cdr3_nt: TGTGCCAGCAGAATCGACAGGCGTAGCAATCAGCCCCAGCATTTT; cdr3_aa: CASRIDRRSNQPQHF
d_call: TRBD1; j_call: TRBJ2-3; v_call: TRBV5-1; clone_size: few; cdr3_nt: TGCGCCAGCAGCTCCTGGACAGGGGAAGCAGATACGCAGTATTTT; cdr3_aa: CASSSWTGEADTQYF
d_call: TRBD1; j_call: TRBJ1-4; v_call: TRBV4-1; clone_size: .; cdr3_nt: TGCGCCAGCAGCCAGGGGGACAGTTTTTCGAAACTGTTTTTT; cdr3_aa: CASSQGDSFSKLFF
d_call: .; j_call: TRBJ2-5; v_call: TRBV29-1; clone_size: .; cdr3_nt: TGCAGCGTTGCTTTCTGGGGAGGTCAGGTCCTAGACCAGTACTTC; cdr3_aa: CSVAFWGGQVLDQYF
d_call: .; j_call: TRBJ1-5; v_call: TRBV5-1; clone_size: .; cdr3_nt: TGCGCCAGCAGCCCCATTTTTCGGGGGGGTAATCAGCCCCAGCATTTT; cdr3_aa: CASSPIFRGGNQPQHF
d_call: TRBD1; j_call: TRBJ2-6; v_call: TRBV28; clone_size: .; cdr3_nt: TGTGCCAGCAGTCCCCTTTCAGGGGGCTCTGGGGCCAACGTCCTGACTTTC; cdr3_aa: CASSPLSGGSGANVLTF
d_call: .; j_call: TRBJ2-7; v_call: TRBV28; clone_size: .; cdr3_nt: TGTGCCAGCAGGGGGTCGGAGGGCCGGGGATACGAGCAGTACTTC; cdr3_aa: CASRGSEGRGYEQYF
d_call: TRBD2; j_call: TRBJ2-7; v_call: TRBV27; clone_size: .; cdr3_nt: TGTGCCAGCAACCCTAGCGGGAGCGGCTCCTACGAGCAGTACTTC; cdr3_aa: CASNPSGSGSYEQYF
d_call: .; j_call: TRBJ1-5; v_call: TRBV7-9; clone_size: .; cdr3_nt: TGTGCCAGCAGCTTAGGACAGGACCAGCCCCAGCATTTT; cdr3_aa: CASSLGQDQPQHF
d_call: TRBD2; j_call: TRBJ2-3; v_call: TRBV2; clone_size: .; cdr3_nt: TGTGCCAGCAGAGTGGCGGGAGCCTCAGATACGCAGTATTTT; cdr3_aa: CASRVAGASDTQYF
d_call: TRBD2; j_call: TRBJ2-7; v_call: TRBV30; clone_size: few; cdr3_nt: TGTGCCTGCCGGACTAGCGGTTTCTCCTACGAGCAGTACTTC; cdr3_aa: CACRTSGFSYEQYF
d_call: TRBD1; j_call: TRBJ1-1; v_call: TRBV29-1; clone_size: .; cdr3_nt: TGCAGCGTGGGGACAGAGGTGAAAGAAGCTTTCTTT; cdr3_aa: CSVGTEVKEAFF
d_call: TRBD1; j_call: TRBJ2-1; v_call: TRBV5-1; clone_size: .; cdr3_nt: TGCGCCAGCAGCCCACCGGGACAGAACAATGAGCAGTTCTTC; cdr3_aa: CASSPPGQNNEQFF
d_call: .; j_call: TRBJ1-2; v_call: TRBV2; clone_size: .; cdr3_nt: TGTGCCAGCAGTGAAGAGGGAGATAGTTACTTC; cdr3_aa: CASSEEGDSYF
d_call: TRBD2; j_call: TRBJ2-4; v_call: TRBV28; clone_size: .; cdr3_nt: TGTGCCAGCAGGGGCGGGAGTAACATTCAGTACTTC; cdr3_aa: CASRGGSNIQYF
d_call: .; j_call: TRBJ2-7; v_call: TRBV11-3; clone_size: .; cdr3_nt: TGTGCCAGCAGCTTTACCCCCGAGGGGAAGGACGAGCAGTACTTC; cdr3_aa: CASSFTPEGKDEQYF
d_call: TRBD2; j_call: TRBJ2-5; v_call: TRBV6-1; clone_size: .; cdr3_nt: TGTGCCAGCAGTGAAGTCCCGGGGACTACCGGAGAGACCCAGTACTTC; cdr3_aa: CASSEVPGTTGETQYF
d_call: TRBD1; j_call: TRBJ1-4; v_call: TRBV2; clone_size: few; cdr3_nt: TGTGCCAGCAGTGCTACAGGGGGGTCTAATGAAAAACTGTTTTTT; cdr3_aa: CASSATGGSNEKLFF
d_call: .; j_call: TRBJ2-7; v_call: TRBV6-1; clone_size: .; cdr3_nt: TGTGCCACCTCCAGGGGAGTCTACGAGCAGTACTTC; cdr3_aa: CATSRGVYEQYF
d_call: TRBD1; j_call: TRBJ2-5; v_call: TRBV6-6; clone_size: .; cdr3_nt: TGTGCCAGCAGTTACCGACGGGACAGGGGGTCAGAGACCCAGTACTTC; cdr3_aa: CASSYRRDRGSETQYF